The present T cell receptor beta chain was sequenced within a study of PD-L1 blockade in urothelial cancer. Overall study context: Blood was subjected to analysis at 3 weeks (second dose) and 6 weeks following treatment start.

The time point denotes: peripheral blood 6 weeks after treatment start. The CDR3 length is 19 residues. The protocol was immunoSEQ multiplex PCR, while the TCRdb copy is restricted to in-frame clones and leaves out a portion. This sample carries under 55,000 clones, 82% of them seen once, and the ten largest clones take about 13%. Material: PBMCs, obtained around atezolizumab (anti-PD-L1) treatment. The chain couples TRBV21-1 to TRBJ2-3; the D call in the table, TRBD1, was not verified against the DNA. TRBV21-1 is termed a pseudogene. This receptor was taken from a man aged 55 to 70 with urothelial cancer. CDR3 in DNA: TGTGCCAGCAGCAATTCCGGGACAGGGTCGGAATATGGCACAGATACGCAGTATTTT. Translated: CASSNSGTGSEYGTDTQYF.